This entry is about one TCR beta chain. The antigen is not known. The sample belongs to a study of naive and memory T cell subsets. V shed 5 bases and J shed 5 bases, with 30 bases lying between them. The CDR3 loop spans 19 amino acids. Germline CDR1 reads SEHNR; CDR2 reads FQNEAQ (reference sequence). Whole-study findings and limits: Expression changes during T cell differentiation may affect RNA-based TCR counts. A few larger clonotypes appeared in naive repertoires, especially CD8, possibly memory cells re-expressing CD45RA. Findings for naive and memory subsets could not be checked against ground truth. Over 85% of naive TCR sequences appeared only once, unlike memory subsets.

An equimolar mix of two oligonucleotides served as the beta constant-region primer for TRBC1 and TRBC2. Four rounds of PCR amplified the ligated cDNA using nested alpha and beta constant-region primers plus SP2. TCRdb redid the calling of the UMI-ligation and nested PCR reads with MiXCR, one entry per CDR3 protein. The data show roughly 92,000 distinct CDR3 sequences, roughly 10% seen once. The TCR originated in a human donor in good health. The V and J genes are TRBV7-9 and TRBJ1-2; TRBD1 is a possible D gene (6 bases). Sequencing was done on a sample of naive CD4+ T cells from blood. CDR3 protein: CASSPKSPRTEVSNYGYTF. The CDR3 nucleotides are TGTGCCAGCAGCCCCAAATCTCCCAGGACAGAGGTTTCAAATTATGGCTACACCTTC.